This T cell receptor beta chain was identified during a study of T cell repertoires in cytomegalovirus infection. Across the study: Recently described HLA-C-restricted plus well-studied HLA-B-restricted CMV epitopes were used. TCR beta signatures that were public indicated CMV infection and matching HLA type. General study results and limits: Within the response measured ex vivo, HLA-C-restricted CMV-specific TCR beta clonotypes were dominant. Identification of carriers of CMV plus the relevant HLA was performed using cumulative public TCR beta family frequency.

Trimming cost V 4 bases and J 1 base; bases outside gene matches: 2. The germline V gene encodes CDR1 SGHTA and CDR2 FQGNSA. CDR3 size: 15 residues. TCRdb fed the reads into MiXCR, producing one record per CDR3 protein. This repertoire shows a few hundred thousand distinct CDR3 sequences, approximately 40% found once; its top ten account for 40% to 60%. This clonotype was detected many times. Its antigen is not identified. The rearrangement uses TRBV7-2 and TRBJ2-4; 9 positions agree with TRBD1. Sequencing was performed on cultured PBMCs, taken from culture after CMV antigen stimulation. This receptor was identified in a human donor in good health (CMV status not recorded). Some clones in this sample may be carry-over from other donors' samples. CDR3 nucleotide sequence: TGTGCCAGCAGCTCGGGACAGGGTGCCAAAAACATTCAGTACTTC. Encoded protein: CASSSGQGAKNIQYF.